Included here is one T cell receptor (beta chain) sequence, with context. This specimen comes from a study of T cells in localized non-small cell lung cancer. Produced via immunoSEQ multiplex PCR; TCRdb's table is partial and in-frame only. The table has fewer than 100,000 clones, over 75% seen once. This clonotype was obtained from a female donor older than 55 with stage I lung adenocarcinoma. Here the sequenced sample was peripheral blood, taken before any cancer treatment.

The CDR3 DNA sequence: TGTGCCAGCAGCTTAACCTCCGGGACAGGTTACAATGAGCAGTTCTTC. Translating gives CASSLTSGTGYNEQFF. The chain carries TRBV11-3 and TRBJ2-1; 8 positions agree with TRBD1. This CDR3 region has 16 residues. CDR1 is SGHNT, CDR2 YENEEA, per germline. Trimming removed 2 bases from V and 4 bases from J; junction bases left unmatched: 7.